This T cell receptor (beta chain) was identified in a study of PD-L1 blockade in urothelial cancer listed by TCRdb under 2017. In terms of the full investigation: Therapy was started in the mid-2010s for all patients, and atezolizumab 1,200 mg was administered intravenously every 3 weeks. In the same patients, pretreatment tumors underwent whole exome sequencing and RNA sequencing in addition to TCR sequencing. Patients had an ECOG performance status of 0 or 1 and had received between 0 and 3 prior chemotherapy regimens. An exploratory multi-omic analysis was conducted of the somatic, immune and clinical correlates of response to PD-L1 blockade with atezolizumab in urothelial cancer. Pretreatment blood TCR-seq was available for under 35 patients, at least one posttreatment blood collection was obtained for 25 or so patients, and tumor TCR-seq was available for 25 or so patients. About 85% of the roughly 29 patients were males with bladder-origin urothelial cancer, and 18 of 29 reported a prior smoking history. Blood samples were analyzed at 3 weeks after treatment start (second dose) and at 6 weeks after treatment start. Durable clinical benefit was achieved by nine patients and was not achieved by 20 patients. Pretreatment tumor samples and matched peripheral blood, collected serially before and after atezolizumab treatment, underwent TCR sequencing. Blood samples gave median yields of around 150,000 T cells and 83,000 or so unique TCRs, along with a median clonality of about 0.084. Durable clinical benefit was defined as a progression-free survival longer than 6 months, and TCR features were additionally tested against progression-free survival and overall survival. The research as a whole found: Because of the small sample size (n ≈ 29) and the many exploratory analyses performed, the results are intended to be regarded as hypothesis-generating. Improved progression-free and overall survival was associated with having pretreatment peripheral blood TCR clonality below the median. At 3 weeks after the start of treatment, tumor-associated TCR clones in peripheral blood had expanded more in patients with durable benefit (n of about 21, p = 0.022).

Read against the paper, the sample's time point label means: peripheral blood 6 weeks after treatment start. A cohort of around 29 patients with locally advanced or metastatic urothelial carcinoma, treated at Memorial Sloan Kettering on a trial protocol, was included. Peripheral blood mononuclear cells were collected from each patient pretreatment and during treatment, giving between 1 and 8 total time points per patient. The Qiagen DNeasy Blood extraction kit was used to purify genomic DNA from total PBMCs and tumor samples. PBMCs were collected pretreatment and during treatment, and were isolated and stored as previously described. The CDR3 runs 14 amino acids, cysteine and phenylalanine included. Only the CDR3 DNA stays, 42 bases, in frame from base 1. V loses 3 bases of germline sequence and J loses 2 bases, and the interval between the two ends is 10 bases. For CDR1 and CDR2, the germline V gene lists MGHRA and YSYEKL.

Synthetic TCR analog templates were spiked into each PCR so that absolute template abundance could be estimated from read counts. The immunoSEQ assay was used to amplify TCRbeta CDR3 regions from genomic DNA with bias-controlled V and J gene primers. Rearranged TCRbeta segments were sequenced at approximately 20X coverage. The paper's processing steps were these. Sequencing errors were corrected by clustering and CDR3s were annotated against IMGT to assign V, D and J genes. Downstream analyses used only productive TCRbeta rearrangements and left out out-of-frame or stop-codon sequences. Clonality was calculated as one minus the Shannon entropy normalized by the log of the number of unique productive sequences. Fisher's exact test with Benjamini-Hochberg correction, using a cutoff of adjusted p below 0.01, was how clones that differed between time points or between blood and tumor were identified. This immuneACCESS table, as held by TCRdb, lists in-frame sequences with V and J called but not all clones. Of the missing ones, under half trace to an unresolved V gene in checked studies; the others have no known cause. V, J and clone size are those of that table, while D and trimming were read from the DNA. This sample gives about 36,000 clones in total; about four fifths of them show up just once. Together, the top ten hold about 10% of the sample.

Concerning this clone: No cognate antigen has been identified for it. No qualities accompany the bases; no much larger clone lies one base away.

The material was PBMCs, obtained around atezolizumab (anti-PD-L1) treatment. The clonotype was recovered from a man aged 35 to 55 with urothelial cancer. The rearranged segments are TRBV4-1 and TRBJ1-1; TRBD1 is perhaps the D gene, given 5 matching bases. The CDR3 region has the sequence CASSHKGPNTEAFF. The DNA sequence is as follows: TGCGCCAGCAGCCACAAGGGGCCCAACACTGAAGCTTTCTTT.